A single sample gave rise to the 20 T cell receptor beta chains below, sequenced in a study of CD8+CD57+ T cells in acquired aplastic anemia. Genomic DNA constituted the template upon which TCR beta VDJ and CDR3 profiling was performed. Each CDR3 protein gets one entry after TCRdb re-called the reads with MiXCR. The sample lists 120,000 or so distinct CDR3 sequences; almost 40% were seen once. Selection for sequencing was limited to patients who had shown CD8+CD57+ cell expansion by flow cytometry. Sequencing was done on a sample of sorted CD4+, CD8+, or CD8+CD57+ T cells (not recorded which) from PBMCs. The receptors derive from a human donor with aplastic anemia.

CDR3 DNA sequence: TGTGCCAGCAGTGGGTACACCGCGGAGAACACTGAAGCTTTCTTT. It specifies CASSGYTAENTEAFF. The rearrangement links TRBV25-1 to TRBJ1-1; no definite D call. This CDR3 region has 15 residues. Germline assignment: CDR1 MGHDK and CDR2 SYGVNS. The V end was cut by 4 bases, the J end by 1 base, with 13 bases between.

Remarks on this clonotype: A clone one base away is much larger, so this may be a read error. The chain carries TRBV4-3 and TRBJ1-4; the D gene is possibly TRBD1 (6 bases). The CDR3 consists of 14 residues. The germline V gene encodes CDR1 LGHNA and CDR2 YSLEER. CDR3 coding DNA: TGCGCCAGCAGCCAAGTTGCGAGGGGGGAAAAACCGTTTTTT. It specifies CASSQVARGEKPFF.

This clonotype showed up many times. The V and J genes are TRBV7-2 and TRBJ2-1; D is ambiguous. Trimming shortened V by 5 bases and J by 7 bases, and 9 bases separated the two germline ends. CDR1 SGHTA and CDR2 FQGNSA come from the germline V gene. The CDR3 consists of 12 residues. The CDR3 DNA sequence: TGTGCCAGCAGCCCGGTAAGGAATGAGCAGTTCTTC. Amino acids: CASSPVRNEQFF.

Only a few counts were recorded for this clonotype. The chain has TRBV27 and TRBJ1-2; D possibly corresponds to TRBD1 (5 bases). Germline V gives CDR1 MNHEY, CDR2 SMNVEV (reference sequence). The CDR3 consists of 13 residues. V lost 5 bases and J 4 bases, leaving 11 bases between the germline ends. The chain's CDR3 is CASSRGETYGYTF. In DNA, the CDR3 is TGTGCCAGCAGTCGGGGGGAGACCTATGGCTACACCTTC.

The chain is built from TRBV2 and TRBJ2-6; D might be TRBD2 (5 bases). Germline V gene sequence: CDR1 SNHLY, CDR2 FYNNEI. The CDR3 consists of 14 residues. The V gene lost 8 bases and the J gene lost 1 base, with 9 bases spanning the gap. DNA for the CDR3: TGTGCCAGCGAAGAGGGATCTGGGGCCAACGTCCTGACTTTC. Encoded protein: CASEEGSGANVLTF.

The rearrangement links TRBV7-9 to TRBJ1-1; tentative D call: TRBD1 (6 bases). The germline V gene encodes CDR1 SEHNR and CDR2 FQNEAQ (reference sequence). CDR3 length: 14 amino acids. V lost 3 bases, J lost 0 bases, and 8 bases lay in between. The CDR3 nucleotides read TGTGCCAGCAGCTTGGGACACCTGAACACTGAAGCTTTCTTT. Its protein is CASSLGHLNTEAFF.

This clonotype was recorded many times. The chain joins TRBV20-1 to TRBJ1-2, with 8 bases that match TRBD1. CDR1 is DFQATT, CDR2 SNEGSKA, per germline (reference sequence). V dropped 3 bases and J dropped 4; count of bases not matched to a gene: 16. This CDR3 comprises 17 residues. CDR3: CSASVERRQGIVYGYTF. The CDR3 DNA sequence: TGCAGTGCTAGCGTTGAAAGGAGACAGGGGATAGTCTATGGCTACACCTTC.

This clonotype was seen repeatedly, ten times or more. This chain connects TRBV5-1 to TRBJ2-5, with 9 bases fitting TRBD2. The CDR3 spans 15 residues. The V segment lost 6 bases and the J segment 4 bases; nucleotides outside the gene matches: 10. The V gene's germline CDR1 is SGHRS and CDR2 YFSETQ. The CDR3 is CASKGGTSIPETQYF. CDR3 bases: TGCGCCAGCAAAGGCGGGACTAGCATTCCAGAGACCCAGTACTTC.

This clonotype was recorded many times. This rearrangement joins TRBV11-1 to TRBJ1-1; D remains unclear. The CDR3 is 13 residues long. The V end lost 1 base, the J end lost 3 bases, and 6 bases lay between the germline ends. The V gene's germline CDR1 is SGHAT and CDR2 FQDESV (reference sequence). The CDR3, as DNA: TGTGCCAGCAGCTTAGGAGATTACACTGAAGCTTTCTTT. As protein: CASSLGDYTEAFF.

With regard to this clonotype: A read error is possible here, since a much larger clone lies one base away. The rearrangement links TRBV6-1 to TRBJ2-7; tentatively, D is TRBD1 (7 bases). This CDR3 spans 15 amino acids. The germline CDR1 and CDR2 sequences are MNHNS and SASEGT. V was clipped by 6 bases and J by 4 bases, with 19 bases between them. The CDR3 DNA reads TGTGCCAGCAGGCTCCGAGGACAGGAGGGGTACGAGCAGTACTTC. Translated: CASRLRGQEGYEQYF.

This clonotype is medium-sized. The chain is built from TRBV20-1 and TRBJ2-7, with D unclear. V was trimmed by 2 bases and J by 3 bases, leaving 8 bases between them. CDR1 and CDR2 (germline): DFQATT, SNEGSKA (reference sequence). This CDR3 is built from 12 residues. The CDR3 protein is CSARNRIYEQYV. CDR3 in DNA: TGCAGTGCTAGAAACAGAATCTACGAGCAGTACGTC.

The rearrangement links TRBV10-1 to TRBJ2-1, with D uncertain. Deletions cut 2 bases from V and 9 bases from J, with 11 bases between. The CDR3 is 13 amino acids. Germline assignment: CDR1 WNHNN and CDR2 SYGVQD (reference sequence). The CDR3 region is CASSESVLGEQFF. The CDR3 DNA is TGCGCCAGCAGTGAGAGCGTCTTGGGTGAGCAGTTCTTC.

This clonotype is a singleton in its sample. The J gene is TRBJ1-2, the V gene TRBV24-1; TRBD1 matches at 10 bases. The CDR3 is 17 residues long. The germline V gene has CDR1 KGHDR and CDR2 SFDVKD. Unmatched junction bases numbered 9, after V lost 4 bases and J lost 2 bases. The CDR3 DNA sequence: TGTGCCACCAGTGACCCCGGACAGGGGGTGTTAAACTATGGCTACACCTTC. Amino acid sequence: CATSDPGQGVLNYGYTF.

Written as DNA, the CDR3 is TGTGCCAGCAGTGCGCTAGCGGGAAACTACAATGAGCAGTTCTTC. This codes for CASSALAGNYNEQFF. The chain employs TRBV25-1 and TRBJ2-1, with 9 bases matching TRBD2. This CDR3 is built from 15 residues. V lost 4 bases to trimming and J lost 3 bases; unmatched junction nucleotides: 4. CDR1 and CDR2 (germline): MGHDK, SYGVNS.

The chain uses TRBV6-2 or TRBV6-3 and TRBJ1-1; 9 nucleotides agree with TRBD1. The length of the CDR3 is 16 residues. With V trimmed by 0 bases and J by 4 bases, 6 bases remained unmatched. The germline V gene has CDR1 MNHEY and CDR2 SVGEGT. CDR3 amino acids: CASSYSPQGASTEAFF. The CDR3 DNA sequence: TGTGCCAGCAGTTACTCGCCACAGGGGGCAAGCACTGAAGCTTTCTTT.

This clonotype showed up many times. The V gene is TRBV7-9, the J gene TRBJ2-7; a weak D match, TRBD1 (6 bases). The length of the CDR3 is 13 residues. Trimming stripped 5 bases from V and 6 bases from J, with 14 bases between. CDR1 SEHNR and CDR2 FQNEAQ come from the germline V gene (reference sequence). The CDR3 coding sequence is TGTGCCAGCAGCCAGGGGACACTAGGCGAGCAGTACGTC. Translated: CASSQGTLGEQYV.

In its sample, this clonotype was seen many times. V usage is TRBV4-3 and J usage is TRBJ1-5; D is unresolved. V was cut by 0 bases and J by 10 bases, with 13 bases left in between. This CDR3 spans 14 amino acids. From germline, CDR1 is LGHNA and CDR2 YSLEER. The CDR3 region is CASSQDHPDSPQHF. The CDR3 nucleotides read TGCGCCAGCAGCCAAGATCATCCGGATAGTCCCCAGCATTTT.

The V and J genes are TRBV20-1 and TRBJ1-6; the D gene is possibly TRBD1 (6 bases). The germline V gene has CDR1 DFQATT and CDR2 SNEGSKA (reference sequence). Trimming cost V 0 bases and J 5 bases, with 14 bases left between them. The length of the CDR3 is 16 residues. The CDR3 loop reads CSARDRGRGDNSPLHF. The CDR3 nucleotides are TGCAGTGCTAGAGATCGGGGCAGGGGAGATAATTCACCCCTCCACTTT.

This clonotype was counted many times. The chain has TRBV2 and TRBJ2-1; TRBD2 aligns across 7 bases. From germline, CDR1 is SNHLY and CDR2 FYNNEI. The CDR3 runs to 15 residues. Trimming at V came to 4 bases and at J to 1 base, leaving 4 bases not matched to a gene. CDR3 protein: CASSGSSGSYNEQFF. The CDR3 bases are TGTGCCAGCAGTGGTTCTAGCGGTTCCTACAATGAGCAGTTCTTC.

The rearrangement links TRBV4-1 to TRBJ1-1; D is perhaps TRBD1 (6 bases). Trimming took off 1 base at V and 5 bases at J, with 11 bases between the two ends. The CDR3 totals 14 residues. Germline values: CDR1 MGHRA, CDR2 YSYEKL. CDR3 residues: CASSQGGAATEAFF. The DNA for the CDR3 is TGCGCCAGCAGCCAAGGGGGGGCAGCAACTGAAGCTTTCTTT.